This T cell receptor beta chain appears in the sequencing data of a study of CD8+ T cells in alopecia areata. Study at large: Treatment of the treated patients consisted of oral tofacitinib, 5 to 10 mg twice daily. Regarding the study as a whole: Researchers report lesional scalp, most notably alopecia totalis/universalis, outstripped normal scalp in clonality.

Following extraction, RNA underwent reverse transcription to cDNA, which served as the sequencing template. TCRdb's copy holds only in-frame clones and misses some; the assay was immunoSEQ multiplex PCR. The data contain roughly 130,000 clones, roughly 61% of them singletons. Germline CDR1 MGHDK, CDR2 SYGVNS. This CDR3 spans 13 amino acids. Trimming removed 8 bases from V and 5 bases from J, with 15 bases in between. This clone was detected a few times. Its antigen remains unknown. It was from PBMCs that CD4+ and CD8+ T cells were sorted. The chain links TRBV25-1 to TRBJ2-5; D call uncertain. This TCR was sampled from a human donor with alopecia areata. This specimen was CD4+ T cells sorted from blood, taken at week 0. The CDR3, as DNA: TGTGCCAGCGGTGTAACACCATGGGAGACCCAGTACTTC. Its protein product is CASGVTPWETQYF.